The T cell receptor (beta chain) under discussion was sequenced for a study of molecular identifiers for immune sequencing clone quantification. General observations from the study: Barcode-sharing identical TCR molecules could underestimate highly expanded clone sizes. Clones above 20 RNA copies contained over 98% of effector molecules but under 1% of naive ones.

Regarding this clonotype: The antigen remains undetermined.

Previously described methods with listed TCR primers produced the bulk TCR libraries. TCRdb reprocessed the PCR reads with MiXCR, giving one entry per CDR3 protein. This table holds hundreds of thousands of distinct CDR3 sequences, 15% to 20% found once. The CDR3 is 16 amino acids. Deletions cut 6 bases from V and 0 bases from J, with 15 bases between. Germline CDR1 is MNHEY and CDR2 is SVGAGI. The genes are TRBV6-5 and TRBJ2-1; TRBD2 might be the D (6 bases). The TCR sequence derives from a human donor in good health. Some libraries in this study had Jurkat cell RNA spiked in. Sequenced material: naive CD8+ T cells from blood, with Jurkat cell RNA spiked in. Subset here: FACS-sorted CD8+CD4-CCR7+CD45RA+ naive T cells. CDR3 in amino acids: CASREATGSSYNEQFF. CDR3 in DNA: TGTGCCAGCAGGGAGGCTACCGGGAGCTCCTACAATGAGCAGTTCTTC.